This entry lists 17 T cell receptor beta chains sequenced from one sample in a study of a mutant IDH1 vaccine in newly diagnosed glioma. Assay used: immunoSEQ multiplex PCR; TCRdb lists only in-frame clones, some missing. Of tens of thousands of clones in the sample, about four fifths were seen once. The antigens these receptors bind are not known. Time point indicated: week 5, during vaccination. Every vaccine dose comprised 300 ug of mutant IDH1 20-mer peptide plus topical imiquimod. Source: PBMCs, taken from a glioma patient whose treatment included an IDH1 peptide vaccine. Receptor source: a man aged 45-65 years with glioma.

This sequence joins TRBV1 and TRBJ2-2; no DNA check was done on the table's D call, TRBD2. TRBV1 has pseudogene status. The CDR3 totals 16 residues. CDR3 residues: CTSSQSGNLIPGELFF. The CDR3 DNA reads as TGCACCAGCAGCCAATCGGGTAATCTCATTCCCGGGGAGCTGTTTTTT.

This clone was observed a few times. This sequence joins TRBV5-5 and TRBJ1-5; D might be TRBD1 (5 bases). V was trimmed by 4 bases and J by 0 bases, leaving 8 bases between them. Germline values: CDR1 SGHKS, CDR2 YYEKEE (reference sequence). The CDR3 extends over 14 amino acids. Here the CDR3 reads CASSTGGSNQPQHF. The CDR3, as DNA: TGTGCCAGCAGCACCGGGGGTAGCAATCAGCCCCAGCATTTT.

The J gene is TRBJ1-4, the V gene TRBV28, with D possibly TRBD1 on 6 matching bases. The germline CDR1 and CDR2 sequences are MDHEN and SYDVKM. V was clipped by 11 bases and J by 7 bases, with 14 bases between them. CDR3 length: 12 amino acids. The CDR3 spells CASEGDSEKLFF. The CDR3 DNA follows: TGTGCCTCCGAGGGGGATAGTGAAAAACTGTTTTTT.

The V gene is TRBV4-1, the J gene TRBJ2-2; 9 nucleotides match TRBD2. Germline lookup yields CDR1 MGHRA and CDR2 YSYEKL. The CDR3 contains 14 residues. V dropped 11 bases and J dropped 1; count of bases not matched to a gene: 5. The CDR3 sequence is CAAGGGQNTGELFF. Here the CDR3 DNA reads TGCGCCGCGGGGGGGGGTCAGAACACCGGGGAGCTGTTTTTT.

This clone was detected only a few times. This chain links TRBV4-1 with TRBJ2-7; the D gene is possibly TRBD1 (5 bases). Germline CDR1 is MGHRA and CDR2 is YSYEKL. CDR3 length: 15 residues. V lost 0 bases to trimming and J lost 3 bases, with 12 bases between them. The CDR3 DNA follows: TGCGCCAGCAGCCAAGAGACCGGACACCTCTACGAGCAGTACTTC. Its protein product is CASSQETGHLYEQYF.

The V and J genes are TRBV15 and TRBJ1-6; no definite D call. Germline V gene lookup returns CDR1 LNHNV and CDR2 YYDKDF (reference sequence). This CDR3 spans 14 amino acids. V dropped 0 bases and J dropped 7 bases, with 7 bases sitting between them. CDR3 DNA: TGTGCCACCAGCAGAGATACGGAGAATTCACCCCTCCACTTT. Amino acid sequence: CATSRDTENSPLHF.

This clone was detected once. The chain uses TRBV29-1 and TRBJ2-3; TRBD2 agrees at 11 bases. Per the germline V gene, CDR1 is SQVTM and CDR2 is ANQGSEA. CDR3 length: 12 residues. The V and J ends lost 4 bases and 14 bases, in that order; junction bases with no gene match: 8. In nucleotides, the CDR3 is TGCAGCGTTGGTACTAGCGGGGGCATCCTGTATTTT. It translates to CSVGTSGGILYF.

This clone was seen more than once but under ten times. The chain carries TRBV5-4 and TRBJ2-7, with D unresolved. The germline CDR1 and CDR2 sequences are SGHNT and YYREEE (reference sequence). V lost 2 bases to trimming and J lost 4 bases, with 7 bases between them. The CDR3 has 12 amino acids. The CDR3 spells CASSLDMYEQYF. In DNA form, the CDR3 reads TGTGCCAGCAGCTTAGACATGTACGAGCAGTACTTC.

This chain uses TRBV18 with TRBJ2-1, with 7 bases matching TRBD1. The germline V gene encodes CDR1 KGHSH and CDR2 LQKENI. J was trimmed by 7 bases and V by 5 bases; bases with no gene match: 8. This CDR3 is built from 14 residues. CDR3 nucleotides: TGTGCCAGCTCATCGCCGGGACAGAGTAATGAGCAGTTCTTC. Translation: CASSSPGQSNEQFF.

V gene TRBV4-3 combines with J gene TRBJ1-2; D perhaps matches TRBD1 (6 bases). V lost 1 base to trimming and J lost 3 bases, with 9 bases between them. In germline, CDR1 is LGHNA, CDR2 YSLEER. The CDR3 has 14 amino acids. The CDR3 loop is CASSQGAGDYGYTF. The CDR3 coding sequence is TGCGCCAGCAGCCAAGGTGCAGGGGACTATGGCTACACCTTC.

The chain employs TRBV29-1 and TRBJ1-1, with D possibly matching TRBD1 (5 bases). The CDR3 runs 12 residues. V lost 4 bases, J lost 8 bases, and 14 bases lay in between. Germline V lookup: CDR1 SQVTM, CDR2 ANQGSEA. CDR3 sequence: CSVGGGLLEAFF. DNA of the CDR3: TGCAGCGTTGGGGGGGGTCTTCTCGAAGCTTTCTTT.

The rearrangement uses TRBV11-2 and TRBJ2-7; no reliable D call. This CDR3 contains 14 residues. Trimming removed 0 bases from V and 0 bases from J, with 6 bases in between. Per germline, CDR1 SGHAT and CDR2 FQNNGV. The CDR3 DNA reads TGTGCCAGCAGCTTAGAGTCACTCTCCTACGAGCAGTACTTC. This encodes CASSLESLSYEQYF.

The table lists this clone with a few counts. V usage is TRBV19 and J usage is TRBJ1-1; perhaps TRBD1 as D (6 bases). This CDR3 contains 15 residues. CDR1 and CDR2 from the germline V gene are LNHDA and SQIVND (reference sequence). Between the trimmed V and J ends, which lost 5 bases and 5 bases, there was a span of 18 bases. CDR3 bases: TGTGCCAGTAGTCTCTACGTAGGGGGGCAGACTGAAGCTTTCTTT. Residues: CASSLYVGGQTEAFF.

V gene TRBV21-1 combines with J gene TRBJ2-3; TRBD1, as called in the table, went unchecked against the DNA. TRBV21-1 is marked as a pseudogene. The CDR3 covers 18 residues. Here the CDR3 reads CASSKLRDTMTSTDTQYF. The CDR3 DNA follows: TGTGCCAGCAGCAAACTTAGGGACACGATGACTAGCACAGATACGCAGTATTTT.

V and J are TRBV11-3 and TRBJ1-6; D not certain. CDR1 is SGHNT, CDR2 YENEEA, per germline. Deletions cut 5 bases from V and 11 bases from J, with 13 bases between. This CDR3 has 13 residues. This CDR3 reads CASSIQGYPPLHF. The CDR3 coding sequence is TGTGCCAGCAGCATACAAGGGTATCCACCCCTCCACTTT.

This clone was picked up one time. V is TRBV4-1 and J is TRBJ1-6; a weak D match, TRBD1 (5 bases). The CDR3 extends over 14 amino acids. Germline V gene lookup returns CDR1 MGHRA and CDR2 YSYEKL. The V and J ends lost 7 bases and 6 bases respectively, with 13 bases between them. The CDR3 region is CASTSFGGNSPLHF. The CDR3 nucleotides read TGCGCCAGCACCTCTTTTGGGGGTAATTCACCCCTCCACTTT.

This clone showed up just once. The chain employs TRBV18 and TRBJ2-5; D is undetermined. Germline CDR1 and CDR2: KGHSH and LQKENI. The CDR3 loop spans 12 amino acids. V was pared by 0 bases and J by 3 bases, with 2 bases between. The CDR3 nucleotides read TGTGCCAGCTCACCACCTGAAGAGACCCAGTACTTC. Residues: CASSPPEETQYF.